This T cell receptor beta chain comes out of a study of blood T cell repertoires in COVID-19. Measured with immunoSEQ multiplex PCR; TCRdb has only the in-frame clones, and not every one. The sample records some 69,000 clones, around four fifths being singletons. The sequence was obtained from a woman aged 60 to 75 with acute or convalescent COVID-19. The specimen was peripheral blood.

CDR3 in amino acids: CASSPGEFGYTF. The DNA of the CDR3 is TGCGCCAGCAGTCCGGGGGAATTTGGCTACACCTTC. The chain employs TRBV10-2 and TRBJ1-2; perhaps TRBD1 as D (5 bases). The germline V gene has CDR1 WSHSY and CDR2 SAAADI. This CDR3 is 12 amino acids long. Trimming took off 5 bases at V and 7 bases at J, with 11 bases between the two ends.